These T cell receptor beta chains were read from a single sample in a study of blood T cell repertoires in COVID-19. Some clones are missing from TCRdb's copy, which holds only in-frame ones; the method was immunoSEQ multiplex PCR. The repertoire holds approximately 210,000 clones, more than 70% seen once, with approximately 8% in the top ten. Sequenced: PBMCs or T cells enriched from blood (not recorded which). The source of these receptors is a woman aged 18-29 years who had recovered from COVID-19. Each CDR3 is given without its conserved first and last residue.

J: TRBJ1-3; V: TRBV10-3; CDR3: AISARDSGNTIY
J: TRBJ1-6; V: TRBV25-1; CDR3: ASSEPKSGRDLH
J: TRBJ2-7; V: TRBV5-6; CDR3: ASSLFGVEQY
J: TRBJ2-1; V: TRBV30; CDR3: AWSVGGPEQF
J: TRBJ1-2; V: TRBV27; CDR3: ASSFTGASYGYT
J: TRBJ2-3; V: TRBV19; CDR3: ASSTDRGVTDTQY
J: TRBJ2-5; V: TRBV5-4; CDR3: ASSTGQGAYETQY
J: TRBJ2-7; V: TRBV14; CDR3: ASSLPGQGHYEQY
J: TRBJ1-2; V: TRBV15; CDR3: ATRNTQGALDYGYT
J: TRBJ1-2; V: TRBV12-5; CDR3: ASALTPHNQNYGYT
J: TRBJ2-1; V: TRBV10-1; CDR3: ASSEGVGGEAHNEQF
J: TRBJ1-2; V: TRBV15; CDR3: ATKPGQTRTGYT
J: TRBJ2-5; V: TRBV12-3/TRBV12-4; CDR3: ASSWSRAETQY
J: TRBJ2-3; V: TRBV10-3; CDR3: AISLGLAGGPGRTDTQY
J: TRBJ2-7; V: TRBV11-2; CDR3: ASSSPGGERGYEQY